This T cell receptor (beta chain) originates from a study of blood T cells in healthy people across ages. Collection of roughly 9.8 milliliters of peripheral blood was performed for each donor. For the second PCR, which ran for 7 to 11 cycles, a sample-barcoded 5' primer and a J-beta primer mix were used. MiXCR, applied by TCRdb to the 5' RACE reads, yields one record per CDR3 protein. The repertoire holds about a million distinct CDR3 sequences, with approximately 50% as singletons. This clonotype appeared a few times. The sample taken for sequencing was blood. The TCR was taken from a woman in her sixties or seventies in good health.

CDR3 amino acids: CASNRGIRGDTQYF. The DNA for the CDR3 is TGTGCCAGCAACCGCGGGATTCGAGGAGATACGCAGTATTTT. V is TRBV2 and J is TRBJ2-3; weak D call: TRBD2 (6 bases). CDR1 and CDR2 (germline): SNHLY, FYNNEI. The CDR3 contains 14 residues. V was shortened by 7 bases and J by 5 bases, with 16 bases between the two germline ends.